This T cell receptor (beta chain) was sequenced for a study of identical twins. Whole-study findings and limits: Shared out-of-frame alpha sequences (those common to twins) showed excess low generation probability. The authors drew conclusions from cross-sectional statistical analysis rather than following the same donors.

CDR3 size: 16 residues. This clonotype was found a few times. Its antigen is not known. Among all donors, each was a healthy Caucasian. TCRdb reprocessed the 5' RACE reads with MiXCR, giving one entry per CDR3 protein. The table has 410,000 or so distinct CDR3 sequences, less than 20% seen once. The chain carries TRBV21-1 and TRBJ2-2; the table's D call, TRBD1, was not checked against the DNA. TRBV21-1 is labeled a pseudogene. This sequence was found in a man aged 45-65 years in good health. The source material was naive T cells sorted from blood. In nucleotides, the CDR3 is TGTGCCAGCAGCACGGGACAGGGGGCCTTCACCGGGGAGCTGTTTTTT. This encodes CASSTGQGAFTGELFF.